Listed here are 31 T cell receptor beta chains from one sample, sequenced in a study of shared clonotypes between healthy human individuals (dated by TCRdb to 2018 to 2021). The library was built by means of the immunoSEQ multiplex PCR assay. TCRdb stores this immuneACCESS table with in-frame sequences only. Part of the clones is absent; in the studies checked, under half of the shortfall reflects unresolved V genes, and no reason is known for the rest. The table for this sample lists over a million clones; approximately 78% of them were counted only once. Under 0.65% of the sample goes to the ten largest clones. Sequencing was carried out using memory CD4+ T cells from PBMCs. Read against the paper, the sample's cell subset or site label means: CD45RA-negative fraction. The origin of the receptors is a man between 18 and 35 years old in good health. Some clones in this sample may be carry-over from other donors' samples.

This clone was counted once. J is TRBJ1-2 and V is TRBV15; tentatively, D is TRBD1 (5 bases). The germline V and J ends were trimmed by 4 bases and 7 bases, with 13 bases remaining between them. Per germline, CDR1 LNHNV and CDR2 YYDKDF (reference sequence). The CDR3 spans 13 residues. The chain's CDR3 is CATSKMGGTGYTF. The CDR3 DNA reads as TGTGCCACCAGCAAAATGGGGGGGACTGGCTACACCTTC.

This chain's CDR3 is CASSPPFQRLILGYTF. The CDR3 DNA follows: TGTGCCAGCTCACCACCTTTTCAGAGACTAATACTAGGCTACACCTTC. The chain uses TRBV18 and TRBJ1-2; D remains ambiguous. The germline CDR1 and CDR2 sequences are KGHSH and LQKENI. Trimming removed 0 bases from V and 8 bases from J, with 19 bases in between. There are 16 residues in the CDR3. The full variable domain, in which reference TRBV18 and TRBJ1-2 provide the parts outside the CDR3, is NAGVMQNPRHLVRRRGQEARLRCSPMKGHSHVYWYRQLPEEGLKFMVYLQKENIIDESGMPKERFSAEFPKEGPSILRIQQVVRGDSAAYFCASSPPFQRLILGYTFGSGTRLTVV.

This clone showed up just a few times. A read error is possible here, since a much larger clone lies one base away. Other DNA sequences from this sample encode an identical CDR3 as well. The chain couples TRBV6-5 to TRBJ2-3, with D unclear. Germline V gene sequence: CDR1 MNHEY, CDR2 SVGAGI. Trimming left V 4 bases short and J 2 bases short, with 1 base between. The CDR3 has 11 residues. CDR3 nucleotides: TGTGCCAGCAGTTCCACAGATACGCAGTATTTT. This codes for CASSSTDTQYF.

The V gene is TRBV11-3, the J gene TRBJ2-2; D may be TRBD1 or TRBD2 (5 bases each). The CDR3 covers 18 residues. Trimming stripped 0 bases from V and 0 bases from J, with 14 bases between. Germline lookup yields CDR1 SGHNT and CDR2 YENEEA. The CDR3 DNA reads as TGTGCCAGCAGCTTAGACCCACGGGGCGGACCGAACACCGGGGAGCTGTTTTTT. It codes for CASSLDPRGGPNTGELFF.

This chain joins TRBV29-1 and TRBJ1-5; D is possibly TRBD1 (5 bases). The V gene lost 6 bases and the J gene lost 1 base, with 16 bases spanning the gap. Germline V gene data show CDR1 as SQVTM and CDR2 as ANQGSEA. The CDR3 length is 15 residues. Here the CDR3 DNA reads TGCAGCGTCGCTTGGGGGGGGTCGAGCAATCAGCCCCAGCATTTT. This sequence encodes CSVAWGGSSNQPQHF.

This sequence joins TRBV7-2 and TRBJ2-7; TRBD1 matches 8 bases. The CDR3 covers 14 residues. The V gene's germline CDR1 is SGHTA and CDR2 FQGNSA. The trim removed 6 bases at V and 4 bases at J, leaving 8 bases unmatched. CDR3 protein: CASSHDRGGYEQYF. The CDR3 DNA follows: TGTGCCAGCAGTCACGACAGGGGAGGATACGAGCAGTACTTC.

The V gene is TRBV7-2, the J gene TRBJ2-1; 7 nucleotides line up with TRBD2. The CDR3 spans 16 residues. The germline gives CDR1 SGHTA, CDR2 FQGNSA. Trimming at V came to 5 bases and at J to 0 bases, leaving 7 bases not matched to a gene. The CDR3 region is CASSGRSGTSYNEQFF. The CDR3 nucleotides read TGTGCCAGCAGCGGGAGAAGCGGGACCTCCTACAATGAGCAGTTCTTC. The full variable domain, completed using reference TRBV7-2 and TRBJ2-1, is GAGVSQSPSNKVTEKGKDVELRCDPISGHTALYWYRQSLGQGLEFLIYFQGNSAPDKSGLPSDRFSAERTGGSVSTLTIQRTQQEDSAVYLCASSGRSGTSYNEQFFGPGTRLTVL.

The V gene is TRBV18, the J gene TRBJ2-1; 10 bases agree with TRBD2. The V gene's germline CDR1 is KGHSH and CDR2 LQKENI. V shed 7 bases and J 7 bases; nucleotides not matched to a gene: 10. This CDR3 region has 15 residues. The chain's CDR3 is CASCSASGRGNEQFF. The CDR3 DNA follows: TGTGCCAGCTGCTCGGCTAGCGGGAGAGGTAATGAGCAGTTCTTC.

Only one count was recorded for this clone. A read error likely explains this, since a far larger clone differs by one base. Within the sample, other DNA sequences also encode this same CDR3. The V call is TRBV11-3, the J call TRBJ2-1, with 7 bases fitting TRBD2. The CDR3 totals 11 residues. The trim removed 6 bases at V and 8 bases at J, leaving 1 base unmatched. Germline V gene lookup returns CDR1 SGHNT and CDR2 YENEEA. The CDR3 region is CASSGGDEQFF. The CDR3 nucleotides are TGTGCCAGCAGTGGGGGGGATGAGCAGTTCTTC.

This clone was recorded a few times. This sequence joins TRBV30 and TRBJ1-3, with D uncertain. The CDR3 totals 14 residues. V was shortened by 5 bases and J by 4 bases, with 15 bases between the two germline ends. CDR1 is GTSNPN and CDR2 is SVGIG in the germline V gene (reference sequence). The CDR3 DNA follows: TGTGCCTGGGCGCAGGCTTCCTGGGGAAACACCATATATTTT. It yields the protein CAWAQASWGNTIYF.

The chain links TRBV5-1 to TRBJ2-6; D unresolved. Germline CDR1 and CDR2: SGHRS and YFSETQ. CDR3 length: 14 amino acids. V lost 1 base and J 0 bases, leaving 2 bases between the germline ends. CDR3 sequence: CASSLYSGANVLTF. DNA of the CDR3: TGCGCCAGCAGCTTGTACTCTGGGGCCAACGTCCTGACTTTC.

The chain recombines TRBV7-3 with TRBJ2-5; D unresolved. V lost 2 bases and J 5 bases, leaving 12 bases between the germline ends. The CDR3 totals 14 residues. CDR1 and CDR2 from the germline V gene are SGHTA and FQGTGA. CDR3 loop: CASSLGPSWETQYF. The CDR3 region has the DNA TGTGCCAGCAGCTTAGGTCCCAGTTGGGAGACCCAGTACTTC.

With regard to this clone: This CDR3 is also generated by other DNA sequences in the sample. The chain recombines TRBV18 with TRBJ2-5, with D possibly called TRBD1 or TRBD2 (5 bases each). V was clipped by 2 bases and J by 3 bases, with 10 bases between them. This CDR3 contains 14 residues. Germline assignment: CDR1 KGHSH and CDR2 LQKENI. The CDR3 loop is CASSPSGTEETQYF. Here the CDR3 DNA reads TGTGCCAGCTCACCATCGGGGACGGAAGAGACCCAGTACTTC.

In this sample, this clone turned up a few times. Given a much more abundant clone one base away, this may be a read error. Other nucleotide sequences in the sample specify the same CDR3. The V and J genes are TRBV5-1 and TRBJ1-4, with D hard to call. The V end lost 0 bases, the J end lost 3 bases, and 3 bases lay between the germline ends. CDR3 length equals 13 residues. Germline V gene sequence: CDR1 SGHRS, CDR2 YFSETQ. CDR3 amino acids: CASSLDPNEKLFF. The CDR3 DNA reads as TGCGCCAGCAGCTTGGATCCTAATGAAAAACTGTTTTTT.

The V call is TRBV5-4, the J call TRBJ2-7; D gene uncertain. Trimming removed 3 bases at V and 2 bases at J, with 9 bases between. The germline V gene encodes CDR1 SGHNT and CDR2 YYREEE (reference sequence). CDR3 length equals 13 residues. The CDR3 DNA reads TGTGCCAGCAGCTCGACGGCAACCTACGAGCAGTACTTC. The encoded protein is CASSSTATYEQYF.

The chain carries TRBV4-3 and TRBJ2-1, with 8 bases that match TRBD2. The CDR3 totals 15 residues. Germline V gene data show CDR1 as LGHNA and CDR2 as YSLEER. V was clipped by 4 bases and J by 3 bases; unmatched bases: 5. The CDR3 DNA reads TGCGCCAGCAGCCGGATTAGCGGGAACTACAATGAGCAGTTCTTC. Protein: CASSRISGNYNEQFF.

This chain joins TRBV19 and TRBJ2-5; TRBD1 matches 11 bases. Germline loops: CDR1 LNHDA, CDR2 SQIVND (reference sequence). V was clipped by 5 bases and J by 5 bases; unmatched bases: 7. The CDR3 is 15 residues long. The CDR3 bases are TGTGCCAGTAGTGGAAGGACAGGGGGCGCGGAGACCCAGTACTTC. Amino acid sequence: CASSGRTGGAETQYF.

Comment on this clone: One junction end does not reproduce the germline sequence, and a read error may be involved. This chain links TRBV28 with TRBJ2-1, with TRBD2 identical over 8 bases. Germline CDR1 is MDHEN and CDR2 is SYDVKM. This CDR3 comprises 12 residues. The CDR3 here is CASTSREGRPVF. CDR3 in DNA: TGTGCCAGCACGTCTCGGGAGGGCCGGCCGGTCTTC.

The chain links TRBV5-6 to TRBJ2-7; 11 nucleotides line up with TRBD2. CDR1 and CDR2 from the germline V gene are SGHDT and YYEEEE. The length of the CDR3 is 16 residues. The V segment lost 4 bases and the J segment 0 bases; nucleotides outside the gene matches: 6. CDR3 loop: CASSRTSGWYSYEQYF. The DNA for the CDR3 is TGTGCCAGCAGCCGGACTAGCGGGTGGTACTCCTACGAGCAGTACTTC.

The V call is TRBV5-1, the J call TRBJ2-7; 8 nucleotides agree with TRBD1. The germline V gene encodes CDR1 SGHRS and CDR2 YFSETQ. CDR3 size: 15 residues. Losses at the gene ends were 0 bases for V and 6 bases for J; bases not matched to a gene: 8. Here the CDR3 reads CASSLEAGGYVEQYF. The CDR3 DNA reads as TGCGCCAGCAGCTTGGAGGCAGGGGGCTATGTCGAGCAGTACTTC.

The chain is built from TRBV29-1 and TRBJ2-7; TRBD2 aligns across 10 bases. From germline, CDR1 is SQVTM and CDR2 ANQGSEA. V dropped 5 bases and J dropped 4; count of bases not matched to a gene: 2. This CDR3 has 12 amino acids. The CDR3 here is CSVWTSGYEQYF. For the CDR3, the DNA is TGCAGCGTTTGGACTAGCGGATACGAGCAGTACTTC.

This clone was observed many times. This chain uses TRBV19 with TRBJ1-5; TRBD1 matches 10 bases. The ends lost 3 bases at V and 6 bases at J; junction bases unmatched: 8. The CDR3 contains 16 residues. Looked up from germline, CDR1 is LNHDA and CDR2 is SQIVND (reference sequence). CDR3 loop: CASSITDRGRGQPQHF. For the CDR3, the DNA is TGTGCCAGTAGTATCACCGACAGGGGGCGAGGTCAGCCCCAGCATTTT. The entire variable domain, with the rest obtained from reference TRBV19 and TRBJ1-5, is as follows: DGGITQSPKYLFRKEGQNVTLSCEQNLNHDAMYWYRQDPGQGLRLIYYSQIVNDFQKGDIAEGYSVSREKKESFPLTVTSAQKNPTAFYLCASSITDRGRGQPQHFGDGTRLSIL.

The sample holds one count of this clone. CDR3 region: CASSLGPFYGYTF. The CDR3 coding sequence is TGTGCCAGCAGTTTGGGGCCGTTTTATGGCTACACCTTC. The chain is built from TRBV27 and TRBJ1-2; possible D gene TRBD1, 5 bases. Germline CDR1 MNHEY, CDR2 SMNVEV (reference sequence). The CDR3 spans 13 residues. The germline V and J ends were trimmed by 3 bases and 5 bases, with 10 bases remaining between them.

The gene calls are TRBV29-1 and TRBJ1-6; D is perhaps TRBD1 (5 bases). The CDR3 runs 13 residues. CDR1 and CDR2 from the germline V gene are SQVTM and ANQGSEA. V lost 4 bases and J lost 3, with 7 bases in between. CDR3 in amino acids: CSVGQSYNSPLHF. The CDR3 DNA reads TGCAGCGTTGGACAGAGCTATAATTCACCCCTCCACTTT.

This clone was counted only a few times. This chain joins TRBV9 and TRBJ2-1; D is possibly TRBD2 (6 bases). Trimming removed 0 bases at V and 3 bases at J, with 10 bases between. The CDR3 covers 15 residues. In germline, CDR1 is SGDLS, CDR2 YYNGEE. The chain's CDR3 is CASSVEPSDYNEQFF. CDR3 DNA: TGTGCCAGCAGCGTAGAACCTAGCGACTACAATGAGCAGTTCTTC.

V gene TRBV27 combines with J gene TRBJ2-1; a possible D gene is TRBD2 (7 bases). This CDR3 comprises 14 residues. V was trimmed by 4 bases and J by 10 bases, leaving 17 bases between them. Looked up from germline, CDR1 is MNHEY and CDR2 is SMNVEV (reference sequence). CDR3 sequence (DNA): TGTGCCAGCAGTTCTAGGTTGGGGAGGGGGGAGCAGTTCTTC. Its translation: CASSSRLGRGEQFF.

The V gene is TRBV27, the J gene TRBJ2-7; D uncertain. Germline V lookup: CDR1 MNHEY, CDR2 SMNVEV (reference sequence). The CDR3 runs to 14 residues. V was cut by 4 bases and J by 3 bases, with 13 bases left in between. The CDR3 sequence is CASSSSGPYYEQYF. CDR3 in DNA: TGTGCCAGCAGTTCCTCCGGGCCTTACTACGAGCAGTACTTC.

This clone has only one observation. This chain uses TRBV11-2 with TRBJ2-1, with D hard to call. The CDR3 length is 15 residues. The V end was cut by 1 base, the J end by 8 bases, with 15 bases between. Per germline, CDR1 SGHAT and CDR2 FQNNGV. CDR3 amino acids: CASSLALGKGHEQFF. CDR3 sequence (DNA): TGTGCCAGCAGCTTAGCGCTAGGAAAGGGCCATGAGCAGTTCTTC.

The rearrangement uses TRBV29-1 and TRBJ2-7; D possibly corresponds to TRBD1 (6 bases). The CDR3 is 15 amino acids. The ends were cut back, 8 bases at V and 3 bases at J, with 23 bases in the middle. Germline loops: CDR1 SQVTM, CDR2 ANQGSEA. The chain's CDR3 is CSSTLPDRSFYEQYF. The CDR3 DNA follows: TGCAGCTCCACCCTCCCGGACAGATCCTTCTACGAGCAGTACTTC.

The CDR3 sequence: CASSLSTRENTGELFF. DNA for the CDR3: TGTGCCAGCAGCTTATCAACAAGGGAGAACACCGGGGAGCTGTTTTTT. The V and J genes are TRBV7-2 and TRBJ2-2; D ambiguous. With 2 bases removed from V and 1 base from J, the gap between germline ends came to 11 bases. CDR1 SGHTA and CDR2 FQGNSA come from the germline V gene. The CDR3 length is 16 residues.

This clone was seen just once. J is TRBJ2-5 and V is TRBV7-2; a weak D match, TRBD1 (5 bases). Trimming removed 1 base from V and 2 bases from J, with 8 bases in between. Germline V lookup: CDR1 SGHTA, CDR2 FQGNSA. The CDR3 extends over 14 amino acids. The CDR3 coding sequence is TGTGCCAGCAGCTTAGGGACAAGACAAGAGACCCAGTACTTC. Its protein product is CASSLGTRQETQYF.